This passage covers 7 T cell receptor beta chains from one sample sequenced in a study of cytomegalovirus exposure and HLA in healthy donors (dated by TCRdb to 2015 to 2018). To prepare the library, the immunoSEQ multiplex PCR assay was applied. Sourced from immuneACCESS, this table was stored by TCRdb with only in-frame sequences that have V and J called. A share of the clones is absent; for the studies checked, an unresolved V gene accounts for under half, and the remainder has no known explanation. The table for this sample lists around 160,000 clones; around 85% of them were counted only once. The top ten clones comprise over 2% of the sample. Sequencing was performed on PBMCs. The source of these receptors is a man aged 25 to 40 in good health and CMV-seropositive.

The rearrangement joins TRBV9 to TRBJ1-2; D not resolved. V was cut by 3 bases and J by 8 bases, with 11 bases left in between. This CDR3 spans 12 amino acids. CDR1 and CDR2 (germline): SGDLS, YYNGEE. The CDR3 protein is CASSGRSTGYTF. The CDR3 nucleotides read TGTGCCAGCAGCGGACGGAGTACGGGCTACACCTTC. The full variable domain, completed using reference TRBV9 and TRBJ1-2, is DSGVTQTPKHLITATGQRVTLRCSPRSGDLSVYWYQQSLDQGLQFLIQYYNGEERAKGNILERFSAQQFPDLHSELNLSSLELGDSALYFCASSGRSTGYTFGSGTRLTVV.

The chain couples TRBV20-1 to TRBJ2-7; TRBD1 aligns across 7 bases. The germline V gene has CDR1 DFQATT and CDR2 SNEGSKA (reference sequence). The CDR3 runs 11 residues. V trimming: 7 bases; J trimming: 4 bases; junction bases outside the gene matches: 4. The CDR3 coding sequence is TGCAGTGTGTCGGACAGGTACGAGCAGTACTTC. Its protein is CSVSDRYEQYF.

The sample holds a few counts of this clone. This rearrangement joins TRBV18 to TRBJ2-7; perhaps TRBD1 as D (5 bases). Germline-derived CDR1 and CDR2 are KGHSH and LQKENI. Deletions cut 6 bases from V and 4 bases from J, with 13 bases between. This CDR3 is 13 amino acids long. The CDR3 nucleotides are TGTGCCAGCTCCCTAACAGGAGATTACGAGCAGTACTTC. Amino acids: CASSLTGDYEQYF.

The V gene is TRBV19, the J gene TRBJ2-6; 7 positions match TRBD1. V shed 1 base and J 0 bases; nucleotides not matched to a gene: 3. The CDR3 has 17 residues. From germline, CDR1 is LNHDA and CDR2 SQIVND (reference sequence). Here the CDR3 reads CASSIGTGVSGANVLTF. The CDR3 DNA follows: TGTGCCAGTAGTATAGGGACAGGTGTCTCTGGGGCCAACGTCCTGACTTTC.

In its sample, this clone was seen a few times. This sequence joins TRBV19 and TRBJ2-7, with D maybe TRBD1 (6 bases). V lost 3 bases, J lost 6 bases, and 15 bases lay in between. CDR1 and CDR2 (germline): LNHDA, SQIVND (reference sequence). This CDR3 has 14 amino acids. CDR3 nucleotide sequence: TGTGCCAGTAGTATTTACAGGGAGATCTCCGAGCAGTACTTC. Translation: CASSIYREISEQYF.

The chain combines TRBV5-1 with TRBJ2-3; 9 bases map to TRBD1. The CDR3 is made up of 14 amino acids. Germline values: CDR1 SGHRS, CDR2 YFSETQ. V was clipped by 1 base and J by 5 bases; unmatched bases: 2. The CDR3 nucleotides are TGCGCCAGCAGCTTGAGGACAGGGGAAGATACGCAGTATTTT. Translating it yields CASSLRTGEDTQYF.

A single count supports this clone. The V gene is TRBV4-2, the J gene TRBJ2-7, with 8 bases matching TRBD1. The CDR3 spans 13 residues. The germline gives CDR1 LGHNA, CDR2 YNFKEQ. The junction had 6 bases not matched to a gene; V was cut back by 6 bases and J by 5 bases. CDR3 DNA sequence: TGTGCCAGCAGAAAAGGACAGGGCGACGAGCAGTACTTC. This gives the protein CASRKGQGDEQYF.